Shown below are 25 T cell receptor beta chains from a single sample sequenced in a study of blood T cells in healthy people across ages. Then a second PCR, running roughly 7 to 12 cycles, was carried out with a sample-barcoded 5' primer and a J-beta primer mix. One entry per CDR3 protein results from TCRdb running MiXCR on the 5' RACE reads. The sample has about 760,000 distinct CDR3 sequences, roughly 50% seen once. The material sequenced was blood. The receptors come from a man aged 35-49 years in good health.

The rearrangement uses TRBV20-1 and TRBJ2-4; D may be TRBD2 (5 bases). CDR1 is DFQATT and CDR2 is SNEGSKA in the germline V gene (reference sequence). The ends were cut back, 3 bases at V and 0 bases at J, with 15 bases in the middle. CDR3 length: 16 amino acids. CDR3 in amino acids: CSASYASGLAKNIQYF. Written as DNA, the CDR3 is TGCAGTGCTAGTTACGCGTCAGGACTAGCCAAAAACATTCAGTACTTC.

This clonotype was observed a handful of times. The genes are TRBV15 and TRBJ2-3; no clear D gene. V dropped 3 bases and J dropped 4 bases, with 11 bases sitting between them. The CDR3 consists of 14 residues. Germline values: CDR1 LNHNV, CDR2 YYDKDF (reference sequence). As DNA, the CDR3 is TGTGCCACCAGCAGTGGGGATCTTGCAGATACGCAGTATTTT. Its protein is CATSSGDLADTQYF.

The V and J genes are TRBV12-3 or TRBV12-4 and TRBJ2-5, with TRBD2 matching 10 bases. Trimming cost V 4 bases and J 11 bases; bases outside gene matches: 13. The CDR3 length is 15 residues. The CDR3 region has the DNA TGTGCCAGCAGTTCCCCGAGCGGGAGGGGGGTTGAGCAGTACTTC. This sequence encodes CASSSPSGRGVEQYF.

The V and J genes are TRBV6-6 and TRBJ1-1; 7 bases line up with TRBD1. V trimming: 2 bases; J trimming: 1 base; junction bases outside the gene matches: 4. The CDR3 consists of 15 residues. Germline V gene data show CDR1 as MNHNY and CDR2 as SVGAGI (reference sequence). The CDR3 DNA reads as TGTGCCAGCAGTTACCTCAGGGACAGGAACACTGAAGCTTTCTTT. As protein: CASSYLRDRNTEAFF.

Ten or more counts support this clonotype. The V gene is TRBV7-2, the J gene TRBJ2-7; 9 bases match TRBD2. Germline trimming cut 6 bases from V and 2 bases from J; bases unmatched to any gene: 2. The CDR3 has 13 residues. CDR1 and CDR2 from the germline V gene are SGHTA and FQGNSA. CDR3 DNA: TGTGCCAGCAGTCCTAGCGGGGCCTACGAGCAGTACTTC. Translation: CASSPSGAYEQYF.

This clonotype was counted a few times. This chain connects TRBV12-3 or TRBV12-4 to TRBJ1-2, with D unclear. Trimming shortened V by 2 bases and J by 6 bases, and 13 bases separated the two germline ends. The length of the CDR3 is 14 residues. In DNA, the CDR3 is TGTGCCAGCAGTTTAATGAGGGATTCCGATGGCTACACCTTC. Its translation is CASSLMRDSDGYTF.

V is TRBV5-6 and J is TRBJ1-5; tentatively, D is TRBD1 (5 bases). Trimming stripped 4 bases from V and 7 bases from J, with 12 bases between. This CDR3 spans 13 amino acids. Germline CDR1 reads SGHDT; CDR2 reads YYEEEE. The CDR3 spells CASSVGRGQPQHF. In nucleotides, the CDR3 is TGTGCCAGCAGCGTGGGACGGGGCCAGCCCCAGCATTTT.

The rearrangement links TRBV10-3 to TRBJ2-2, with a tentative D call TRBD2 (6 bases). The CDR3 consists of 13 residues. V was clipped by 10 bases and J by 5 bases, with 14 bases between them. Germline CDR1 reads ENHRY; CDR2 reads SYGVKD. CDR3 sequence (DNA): TGTGCCACAGGTGGGGGGACGACCGGGGAGCTGTTTTTT. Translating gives CATGGGTTGELFF.

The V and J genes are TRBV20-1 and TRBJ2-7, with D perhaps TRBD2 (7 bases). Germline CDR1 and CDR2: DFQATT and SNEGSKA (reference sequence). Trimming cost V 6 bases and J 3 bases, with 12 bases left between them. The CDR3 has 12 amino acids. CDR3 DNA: TGCAGTGCCGAGGGGGGGCTCTACGAGCAGTACTTC. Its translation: CSAEGGLYEQYF.

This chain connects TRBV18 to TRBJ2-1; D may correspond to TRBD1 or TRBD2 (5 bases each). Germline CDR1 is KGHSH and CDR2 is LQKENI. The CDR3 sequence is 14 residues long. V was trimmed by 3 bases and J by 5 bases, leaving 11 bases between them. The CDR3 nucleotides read TGTGCCAGCTCACCCACCGGGGCCGACAATGAGCAGTTCTTC. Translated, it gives CASSPTGADNEQFF.

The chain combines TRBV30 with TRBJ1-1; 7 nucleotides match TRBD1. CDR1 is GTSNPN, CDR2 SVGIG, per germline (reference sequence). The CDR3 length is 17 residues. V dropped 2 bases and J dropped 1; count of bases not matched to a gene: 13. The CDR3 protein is CAWSFLVPGGTNTEAFF. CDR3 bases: TGTGCCTGGAGTTTTTTAGTGCCAGGGGGAACGAACACTGAAGCTTTCTTT.

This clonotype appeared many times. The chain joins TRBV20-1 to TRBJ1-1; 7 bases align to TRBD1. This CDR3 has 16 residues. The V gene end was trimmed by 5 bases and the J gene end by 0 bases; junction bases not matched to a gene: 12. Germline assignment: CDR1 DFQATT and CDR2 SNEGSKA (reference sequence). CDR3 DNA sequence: TGCAGTGCTGCGACAGGGAACGCGGGGATGAACACTGAAGCTTTCTTT. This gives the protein CSAATGNAGMNTEAFF.

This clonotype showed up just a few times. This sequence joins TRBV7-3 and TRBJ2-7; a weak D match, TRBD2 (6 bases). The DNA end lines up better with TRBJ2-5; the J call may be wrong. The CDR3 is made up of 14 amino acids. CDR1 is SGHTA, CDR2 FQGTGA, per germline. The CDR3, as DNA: TGTGCCAGCAGCTCTTTGGGGGGTGGAGAGACCCAGTACTTC. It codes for CASSSLGGGETQYF.

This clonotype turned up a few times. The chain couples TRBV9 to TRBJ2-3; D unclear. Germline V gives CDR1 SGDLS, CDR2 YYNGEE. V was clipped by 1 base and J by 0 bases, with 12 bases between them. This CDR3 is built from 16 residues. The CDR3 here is CASSVFGDSSTDTQYF. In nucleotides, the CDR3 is TGTGCCAGCAGCGTATTCGGTGACTCTAGCACAGATACGCAGTATTTT.

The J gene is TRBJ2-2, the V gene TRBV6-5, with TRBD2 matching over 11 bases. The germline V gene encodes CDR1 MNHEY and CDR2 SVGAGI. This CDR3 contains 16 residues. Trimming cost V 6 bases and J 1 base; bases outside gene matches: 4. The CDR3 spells CASRRGLAENTGELFF. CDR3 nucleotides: TGTGCCAGCAGGCGGGGACTAGCGGAGAACACCGGGGAGCTGTTTTTT.

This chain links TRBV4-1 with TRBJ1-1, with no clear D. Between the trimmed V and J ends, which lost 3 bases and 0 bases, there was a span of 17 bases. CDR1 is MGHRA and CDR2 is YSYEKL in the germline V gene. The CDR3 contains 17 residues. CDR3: CASSQGIGPFMNTEAFF. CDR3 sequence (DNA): TGCGCCAGCAGCCAGGGGATAGGTCCCTTCATGAACACTGAAGCTTTCTTT.

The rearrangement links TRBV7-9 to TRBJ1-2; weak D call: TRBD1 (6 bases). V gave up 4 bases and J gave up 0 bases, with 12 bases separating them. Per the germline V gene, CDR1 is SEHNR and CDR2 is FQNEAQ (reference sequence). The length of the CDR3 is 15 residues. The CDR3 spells CASSSGQPTNYGYTF. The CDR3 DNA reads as TGTGCCAGCAGCTCTGGACAGCCCACTAACTATGGCTACACCTTC.

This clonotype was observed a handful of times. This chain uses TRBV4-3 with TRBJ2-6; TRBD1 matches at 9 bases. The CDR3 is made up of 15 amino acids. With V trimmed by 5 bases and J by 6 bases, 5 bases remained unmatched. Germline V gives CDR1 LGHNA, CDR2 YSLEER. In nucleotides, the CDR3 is TGCGCCAGCAGCAAACAGGGGGCCGAGGCCAACGTCCTGACTTTC. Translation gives CASSKQGAEANVLTF.

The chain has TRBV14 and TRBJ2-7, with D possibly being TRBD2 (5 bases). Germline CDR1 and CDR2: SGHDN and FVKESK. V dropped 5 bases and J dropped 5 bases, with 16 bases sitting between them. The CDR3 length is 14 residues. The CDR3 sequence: CASSFKPGSDEQYF. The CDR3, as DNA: TGTGCCAGCAGCTTTAAGCCGGGGTCCGACGAGCAGTACTTC.

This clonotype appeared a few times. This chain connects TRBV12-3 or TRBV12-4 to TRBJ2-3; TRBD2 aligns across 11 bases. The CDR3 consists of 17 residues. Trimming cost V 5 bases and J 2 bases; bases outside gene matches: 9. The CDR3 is CASSPRLAGRLTDTQYF. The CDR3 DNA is TGTGCCAGCAGTCCCAGACTAGCGGGGAGACTCACAGATACGCAGTATTTT.

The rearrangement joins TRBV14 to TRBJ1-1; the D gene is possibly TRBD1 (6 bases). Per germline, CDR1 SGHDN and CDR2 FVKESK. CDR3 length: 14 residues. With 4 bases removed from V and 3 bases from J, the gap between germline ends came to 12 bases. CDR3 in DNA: TGTGCCAGCAGCCGAGGGGGATCGGACACTGAAGCTTTCTTT. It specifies CASSRGGSDTEAFF.

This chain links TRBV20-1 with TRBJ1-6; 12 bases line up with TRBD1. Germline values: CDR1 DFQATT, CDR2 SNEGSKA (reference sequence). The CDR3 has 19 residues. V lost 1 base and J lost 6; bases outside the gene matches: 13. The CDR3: CSARATGTGGRSSNSPLHF. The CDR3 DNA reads TGCAGTGCTAGAGCGACCGGGACAGGGGGCAGGTCGTCTAATTCACCCCTCCACTTT.

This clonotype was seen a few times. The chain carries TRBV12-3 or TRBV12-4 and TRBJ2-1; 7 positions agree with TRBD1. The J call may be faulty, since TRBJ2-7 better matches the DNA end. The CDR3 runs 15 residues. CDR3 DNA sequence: TGTGCCAGCAGCTCCTACGCCACAGGGGTCAATGAGCAGTACTTC. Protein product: CASSSYATGVNEQYF.

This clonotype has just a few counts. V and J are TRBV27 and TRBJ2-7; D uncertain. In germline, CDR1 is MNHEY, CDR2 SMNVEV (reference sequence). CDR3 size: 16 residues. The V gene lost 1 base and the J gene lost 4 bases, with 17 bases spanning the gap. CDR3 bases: TGTGCCAGCAGTTTATTTTCCCAAGACCCTGGGTACGAGCAGTACTTC. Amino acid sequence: CASSLFSQDPGYEQYF.

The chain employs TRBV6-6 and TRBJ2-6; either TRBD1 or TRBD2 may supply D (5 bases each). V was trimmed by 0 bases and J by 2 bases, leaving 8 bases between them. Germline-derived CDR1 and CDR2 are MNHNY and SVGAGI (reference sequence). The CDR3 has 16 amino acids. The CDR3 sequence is CASSYSTGPGANVLTF. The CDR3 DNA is TGTGCCAGCAGTTACTCGACGGGGCCTGGGGCCAACGTCCTGACTTTC.